This TCR beta chain was observed in a study of post-analysis software for immune sequencing data. Study observations and caveats: Under F measure analysis, samples from one preparation batch co-clustered strongly. Included in a set of roughly five TRBV segments more frequent in patients than controls were TRBV5-6, TRBV5-1 and TRBV20-1.

As for this clonotype: The antigen is not known.

Trimming pared 5 bases from V and 0 bases from J, leaving 5 bases between. CDR1 and CDR2 (germline): MNHEY, SMNVEV (reference sequence). CDR3 length: 14 amino acids. Unique molecular identifiers were carried by the TCR beta cDNA libraries. TCRdb recomputed calls from the PCR reads with MiXCR, one row per CDR3 protein. The table has 350,000 to 450,000 distinct CDR3 sequences, approximately 42% seen once. This rearrangement joins TRBV27 to TRBJ2-6; D remains ambiguous. The specimen was blood. This clonotype was obtained from a girl aged 2 to 10 with multiple sclerosis. CDR3 in DNA: TGTGCCAGCAGTGTATTCTCTGGGGCCAACGTCCTGACTTTC. It yields the protein CASSVFSGANVLTF.